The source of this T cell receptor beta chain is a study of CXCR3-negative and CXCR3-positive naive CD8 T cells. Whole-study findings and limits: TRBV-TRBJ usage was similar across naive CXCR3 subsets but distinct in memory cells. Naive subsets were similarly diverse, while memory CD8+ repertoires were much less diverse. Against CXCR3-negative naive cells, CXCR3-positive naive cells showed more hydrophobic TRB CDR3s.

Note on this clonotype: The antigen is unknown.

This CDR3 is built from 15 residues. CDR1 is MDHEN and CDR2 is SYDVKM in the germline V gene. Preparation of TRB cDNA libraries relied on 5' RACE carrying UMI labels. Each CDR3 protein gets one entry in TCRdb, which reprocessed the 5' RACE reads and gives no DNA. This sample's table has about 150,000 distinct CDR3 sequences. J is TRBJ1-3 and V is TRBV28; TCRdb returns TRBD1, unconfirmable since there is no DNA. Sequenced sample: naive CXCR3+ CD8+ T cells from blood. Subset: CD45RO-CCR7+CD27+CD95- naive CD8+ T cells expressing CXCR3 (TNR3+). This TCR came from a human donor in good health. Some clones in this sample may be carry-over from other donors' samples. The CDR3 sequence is CASRRTGAAGNTIYF.